The rows below give T cell receptor beta chains drawn from one sample of a study of T cell repertoires in cytomegalovirus infection. TCRdb fed the reads into MiXCR, producing one record per CDR3 protein. The data show some 320,000 distinct CDR3 sequences, 9% to 9.5% seen once. The sequencing input was PBMCs. These receptors were collected from a human donor in good health (CMV status not recorded). Some clones in this sample may be carry-over from other donors' samples. Each CDR3 is given with its conserved first and last residue. The order of the fields is D gene, V gene, clone size, J gene, CDR3 DNA, CDR3 protein. A D gene is named only where the DNA matches it firmly. A clone size is listed for some rows: how often the clone was seen (once, few, many), or a class if it is expanded.

TRBD2	TRBV6-6	.	TRBJ2-1	TGTGCCAGCAGTTACGGACGGGCGGGAGGGCCCGTTGAGCAGTTCTTC	CASSYGRAGGPVEQFF
.	TRBV10-3	many	TRBJ2-3	TGTGCCATCAGTGACTCCGGGACGGATACGCAGTATTTT	CAISDSGTDTQYF
.	TRBV6-2/TRBV6-3	many	TRBJ1-5	TGTGCCAGCAGTTACTCTTTCTCCAGCAATCAGCCCCAGCATTTT	CASSYSFSSNQPQHF
.	TRBV7-2	few	TRBJ2-1	TGTGCCAGCAGCCCCAGGACCACCCGGGGCGATGAGCAGTTCTTC	CASSPRTTRGDEQFF
.	TRBV5-4	.	TRBJ1-6	TGTGCCAGCAGCTTCCAGGGACGTATGAATTCACCCCTCCACTTT	CASSFQGRMNSPLHF
.	TRBV15	.	TRBJ1-5	TGTGCCACCAGCAGAGGTTATACGGGTCCCAATCAGCCCCAGCATTTT	CATSRGYTGPNQPQHF
TRBD1	TRBV4-1	.	TRBJ1-2	TGCGCCAGCAGCGTCGCTCCTACAGGGGCCCTCGCCCGTGCCTACACCTTC	CASSVAPTGALARAYTF
.	TRBV6-1	many	TRBJ2-7	TGTGCCAGCAGATCAGGGCCTTACGAGCAGTACTTC	CASRSGPYEQYF
TRBD1	TRBV4-2	few	TRBJ1-4	TGTGCCAGCAGCCAAGCCAGAGGACAGGGGGATAATGAAAAACTGTTTTTT	CASSQARGQGDNEKLFF
.	TRBV7-2	.	TRBJ1-2	TGTGCCAGCAGTTTTTATAATGGCTACACCTTC	CASSFYNGYTF
.	TRBV27	.	TRBJ2-7	TGTGCCAGCAGTTTAAAAGAGGGTTACTTCTACGAGCAGTACTTC	CASSLKEGYFYEQYF
TRBD2	TRBV4-2	many	TRBJ2-3	TGTGCCAGCAGCCAAGAAACAGCGGGAGGACGAAATACGCAGTATTTT	CASSQETAGGRNTQYF
.	TRBV7-2	many	TRBJ1-2	TGTGCCAGCAGCCCTAACCCCCCGGGACAAATCGAATTGGGCTACACCTTC	CASSPNPPGQIELGYTF
.	TRBV12-3/TRBV12-4	.	TRBJ1-6	TGTGCCAGCAGGAAAGTAGCAGGGTCCGGGACCCCCCTCCACTTT	CASRKVAGSGTPLHF
TRBD1	TRBV6-6	many	TRBJ2-2	TGTGCCAGCAGACCCGGGACAGATAACACCGGGGAGCTGTTTTTT	CASRPGTDNTGELFF
.	TRBV7-8	medium-sized	TRBJ2-7	TGTGCCAGCAGCTTAGGTAGGCGGACAACCTACGAGCAGTACTTC	CASSLGRRTTYEQYF